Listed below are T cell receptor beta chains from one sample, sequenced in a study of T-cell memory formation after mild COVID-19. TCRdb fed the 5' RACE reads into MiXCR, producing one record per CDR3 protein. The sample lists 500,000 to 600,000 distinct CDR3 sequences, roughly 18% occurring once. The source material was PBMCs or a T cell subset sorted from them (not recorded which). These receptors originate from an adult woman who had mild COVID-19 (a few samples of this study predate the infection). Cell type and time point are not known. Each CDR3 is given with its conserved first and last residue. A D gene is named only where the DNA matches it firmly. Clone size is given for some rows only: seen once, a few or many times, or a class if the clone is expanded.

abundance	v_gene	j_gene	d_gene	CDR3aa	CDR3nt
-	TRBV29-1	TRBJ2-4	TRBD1	CSVLDRVNKNIQYF	TGCAGCGTTTTGGACAGGGTGAACAAAAACATTCAGTACTTC
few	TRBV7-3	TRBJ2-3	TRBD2	CASSLTLLAGGPSTDTQYF	TGTGCCAGCAGCTTAACGTTACTAGCGGGAGGGCCGTCCACAGATACGCAGTATTTT
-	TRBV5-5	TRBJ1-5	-	CASTEGTGFLPQHF	TGTGCCAGCACCGAGGGAACAGGATTCCTGCCCCAGCATTTT
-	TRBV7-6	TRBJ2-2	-	CASSWARGELFF	TGTGCCAGCAGCTGGGCCCGGGGGGAGCTGTTTTTT
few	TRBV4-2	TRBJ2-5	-	CASSQVGSSHVQETQYF	TGTGCCAGCAGCCAAGTGGGCTCTAGTCACGTTCAAGAGACCCAGTACTTC
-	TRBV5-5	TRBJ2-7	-	CASSLGPSANYEQYF	TGTGCCAGCAGCTTGGGCCCTAGCGCTAACTACGAGCAGTACTTC
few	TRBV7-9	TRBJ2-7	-	CASSLSGFQNSGYEQYF	TGTGCCAGCAGCTTATCAGGGTTTCAGAATTCGGGATACGAGCAGTACTTC
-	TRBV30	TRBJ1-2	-	CAWSVPGGRVTF	TGTGCCTGGAGTGTACCGGGGGGCCGAGTCACCTTC
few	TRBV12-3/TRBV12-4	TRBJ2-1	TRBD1	CASRPLGQGPNEQFF	TGTGCCAGCCGCCCATTAGGACAGGGACCCAATGAGCAGTTCTTC
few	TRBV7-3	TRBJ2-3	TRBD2	CASSLGWRGSAQYF	TGTGCCAGCAGCTTAGGTTGGCGGGGGAGCGCGCAGTATTTT
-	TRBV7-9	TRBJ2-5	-	CASTAGRGAFEETQYF	TGTGCCAGCACAGCGGGAAGGGGGGCTTTTGAAGAGACCCAGTACTTC
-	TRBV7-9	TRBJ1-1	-	CASSPQAPLGTEAFF	TGTGCCAGCAGCCCCCAGGCCCCTCTCGGGACTGAAGCTTTCTTT
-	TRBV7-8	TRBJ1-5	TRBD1	CASSGPTGVQNQPQHF	TGTGCCAGCAGCGGCCCGACAGGGGTTCAAAATCAGCCCCAGCATTTT
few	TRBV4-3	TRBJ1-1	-	CASGLLFGTNTEAFF	TGCGCCAGCGGCCTACTATTTGGCACGAACACTGAAGCTTTCTTT
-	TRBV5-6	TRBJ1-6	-	CASSVGRPSDSPLHF	TGTGCCAGCAGCGTGGGACGTCCGTCGGACTCACCCCTCCACTTT
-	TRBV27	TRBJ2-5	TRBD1	CASSSPGQGAETQYF	TGTGCCAGCAGTTCCCCGGGACAGGGGGCAGAGACCCAGTACTTC
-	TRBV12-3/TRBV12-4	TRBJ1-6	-	CASSSDGNSPLHF	TGTGCCAGCAGTTCCGACGGAAATTCACCCCTCCACTTT
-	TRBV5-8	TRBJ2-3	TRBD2	CASSLAAGGPGDTQYF	TGTGCCAGCAGCTTGGCCGCGGGGGGGCCTGGAGATACGCAGTATTTT
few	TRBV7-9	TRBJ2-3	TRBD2	CASSYYFLAGPPTDTQYF	TGTGCCAGCAGTTACTACTTTCTAGCGGGCCCTCCCACAGATACGCAGTATTTT
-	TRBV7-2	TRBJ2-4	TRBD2	CASSRRGLGNIQYF	TGTGCCAGCAGCCGCAGGGGACTAGGGAACATTCAGTACTTC
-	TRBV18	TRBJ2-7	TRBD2	CASSPSTSGSSSYEQYF	TGTGCCAGCTCACCATCAACTAGCGGGTCGAGCTCCTACGAGCAGTACTTC
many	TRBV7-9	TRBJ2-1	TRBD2	CASSLSSSGSEDEQFF	TGTGCCAGCAGCTTATCGTCTAGCGGGAGTGAGGATGAGCAGTTCTTC
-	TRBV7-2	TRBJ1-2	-	CASSTRTPPYGYTF	TGTGCCAGCAGCACCCGGACACCACCCTATGGCTACACCTTC
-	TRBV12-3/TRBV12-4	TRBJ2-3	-	CASSSTRTAPTDTQYF	TGTGCCAGCAGTTCGACTCGGACAGCGCCCACAGATACGCAGTATTTT
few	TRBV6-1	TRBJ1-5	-	CASRMVPNQPQHF	TGTGCCAGCAGGATGGTCCCAAATCAGCCCCAGCATTTT
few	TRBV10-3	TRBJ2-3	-	CAISELGATDTQYF	TGTGCCATCAGTGAGTTGGGGGCTACAGATACGCAGTATTTT
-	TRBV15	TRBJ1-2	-	CATSTGGEYGYTF	TGTGCCACCAGCACTGGGGGGGAGTATGGCTACACCTTC
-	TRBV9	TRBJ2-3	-	CASSVDEGGLGDTQYF	TGTGCCAGCAGCGTAGACGAGGGGGGGCTAGGAGATACGCAGTATTTT
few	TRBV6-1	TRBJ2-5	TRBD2	CASSEGTLAGTARETQYF	TGTGCCAGCAGTGAAGGGACCTTAGCGGGGACGGCGAGAGAGACCCAGTACTTC
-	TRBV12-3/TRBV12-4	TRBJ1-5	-	CSSSLDPEPQHF	TGTTCCAGCAGTTTAGACCCCGAGCCCCAGCATTTT
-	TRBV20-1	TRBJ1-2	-	CSARKAVGNYGYTF	TGCAGTGCTAGAAAGGCGGTGGGCAACTATGGCTACACCTTC
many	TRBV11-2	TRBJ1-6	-	CASSLWDSPLHF	TGTGCCAGCAGCTTATGGGATTCACCCCTCCACTTT
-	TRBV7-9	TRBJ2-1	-	CASSLTSGGEEQFF	TGTGCCAGCAGCTTGACTAGTGGAGGCGAGGAGCAGTTCTTC
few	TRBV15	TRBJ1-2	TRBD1	CATSLNRGRSYGYTF	TGTGCCACCAGCCTAAACAGGGGGCGAAGCTATGGCTACACCTTC
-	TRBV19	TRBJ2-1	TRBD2	CASSARAGGGYNEQFF	TGTGCCAGTAGCGCCCGAGCGGGGGGGGGGTACAATGAGCAGTTCTTC
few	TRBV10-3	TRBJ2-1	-	CAINPGENRDRRSSYNEQFF	TGTGCCATCAACCCCGGGGAAAACCGGGACCGCAGAAGCTCCTACAATGAGCAGTTCTTC
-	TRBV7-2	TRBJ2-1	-	CASSLVGTQTYNEQFF	TGTGCCAGCAGCTTAGTAGGGACACAGACCTACAATGAGCAGTTCTTC
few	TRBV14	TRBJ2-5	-	CASSHRGIETQYF	TGTGCCAGCAGCCACCGGGGGATCGAGACCCAGTACTTC
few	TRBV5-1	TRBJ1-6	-	CASSGDVDSPLHF	TGCGCCAGCAGCGGGGATGTGGATTCACCCCTCCACTTT
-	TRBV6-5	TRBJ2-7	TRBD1	CASSYLQGGSEQYF	TGTGCCAGCAGTTACCTACAGGGGGGCAGCGAGCAGTACTTC
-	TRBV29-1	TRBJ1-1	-	CSGTWNTEAFF	TGCAGCGGGACATGGAACACTGAAGCTTTCTTT
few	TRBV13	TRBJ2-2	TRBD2	CASSLPTSGMNTGELFF	TGTGCCAGCAGCCTTCCGACTAGCGGGATGAACACCGGGGAGCTGTTTTTT
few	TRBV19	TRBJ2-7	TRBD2	CASRSAGVGSYEQYF	TGTGCCAGTAGATCGGCGGGGGTCGGTTCCTACGAGCAGTACTTC
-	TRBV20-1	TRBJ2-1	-	CSARKSGGISYNEQFF	TGCAGTGCTAGAAAAAGTGGGGGGATCTCCTACAATGAGCAGTTCTTC
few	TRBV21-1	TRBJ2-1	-	CASSKEGTGGYNEQFF	TGTGCCAGCAGCAAAGAAGGGACAGGGGGATACAATGAGCAGTTCTTC
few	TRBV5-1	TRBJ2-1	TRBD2	CASSLGQLAGPYNEQFF	TGCGCCAGCAGCTTGGGCCAGCTAGCGGGACCCTACAATGAGCAGTTCTTC
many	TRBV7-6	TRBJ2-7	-	CASSLGQGMDEQYF	TGTGCCAGCAGCCTAGGGCAGGGAATGGACGAGCAGTACTTC
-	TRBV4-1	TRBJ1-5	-	CASSQGKGREDQPQHF	TGCGCCAGCAGCCAAGGGAAGGGCAGGGAAGATCAGCCCCAGCATTTT
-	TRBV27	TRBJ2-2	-	CASSSITREPTGELFF	TGTGCCAGCAGTTCTATAACCCGGGAGCCCACCGGGGAGCTGTTTTTT
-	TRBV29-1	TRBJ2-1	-	CSVYGVSFEQFF	TGCAGCGTTTATGGAGTCTCCTTTGAGCAGTTCTTC
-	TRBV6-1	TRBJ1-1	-	CASSEMTDSEAFF	TGTGCCAGCAGTGAAATGACTGACTCTGAAGCTTTCTTT